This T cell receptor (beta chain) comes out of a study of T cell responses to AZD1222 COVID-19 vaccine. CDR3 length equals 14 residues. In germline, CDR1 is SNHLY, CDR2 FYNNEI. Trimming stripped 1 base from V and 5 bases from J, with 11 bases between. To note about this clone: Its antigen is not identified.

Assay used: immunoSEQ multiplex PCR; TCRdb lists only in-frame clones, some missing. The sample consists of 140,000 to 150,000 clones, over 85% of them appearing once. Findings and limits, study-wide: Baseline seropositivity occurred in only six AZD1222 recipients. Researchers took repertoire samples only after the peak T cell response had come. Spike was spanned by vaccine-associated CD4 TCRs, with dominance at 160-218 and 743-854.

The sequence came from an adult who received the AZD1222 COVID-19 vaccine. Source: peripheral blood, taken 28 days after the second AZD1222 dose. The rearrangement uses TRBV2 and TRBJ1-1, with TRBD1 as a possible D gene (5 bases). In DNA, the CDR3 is TGTGCCAGCAGTGAAGGTTCAGGGAGAACTGAAGCTTTCTTT. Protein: CASSEGSGRTEAFF.